The 20 T cell receptor beta chains in this list originate from one sample, sequenced in a study of T-cell reconstitution after alpha-beta-depleted transplantation in children. Researchers prepared the TCRbeta library using unique molecular identifiers, the study reports. TCRdb redid the calling of the PCR reads with MiXCR, one entry per CDR3 protein. Counted here are about 270,000 distinct CDR3 sequences, over 8% occurring once; the ten biggest clones make up about a tenth. The starting material was PBMCs from the stem cell graft donor, obtained from the stem cell graft. These receptors came from a human donor who donated a stem cell graft to a child with SCID.

The rearrangement joins TRBV12-3 or TRBV12-4 to TRBJ2-2; perhaps TRBD2 as D (5 bases). Between the trimmed V and J ends, which lost 5 bases and 6 bases, there was a span of 10 bases. There are 13 residues in the CDR3. The CDR3 DNA is TGTGCCAGCAGTATCTTAGCGTCCGGGGAGCTGTTTTTT. Protein sequence: CASSILASGELFF.

The genes are TRBV4-1 and TRBJ2-7; TRBD1 matches at 10 bases. This CDR3 region has 14 residues. Trimming took 1 base from V and 5 from J; bases not matched to a gene: 2. Germline V gene data show CDR1 as MGHRA and CDR2 as YSYEKL. The DNA of the CDR3 is TGCGCCAGCAGCCAAGGACAGGGGGCGAACGAGCAGTACTTC. As protein: CASSQGQGANEQYF.

Only a few counts were recorded for this clonotype. The chain couples TRBV5-1 to TRBJ2-7; 8 bases map to TRBD2. V trimming: 7 bases; J trimming: 3 bases; junction bases outside the gene matches: 6. This CDR3 has 13 amino acids. Germline values: CDR1 SGHRS, CDR2 YFSETQ. The CDR3 here is CASGVGGVYEQYF. The CDR3 nucleotides read TGCGCCAGCGGGGTCGGGGGGGTCTACGAGCAGTACTTC.

This chain uses TRBV5-5 with TRBJ1-5; D unresolved. Germline V CDR1 and CDR2: SGHKS, YYEKEE (reference sequence). The V end lost 4 bases, the J end lost 1 base, and 15 bases lay between the germline ends. The length of the CDR3 is 16 residues. The CDR3 here is CASSPMGSGSNQPQHF. The CDR3 DNA reads TGTGCCAGCAGCCCCATGGGGAGTGGAAGCAATCAGCCCCAGCATTTT.

This CDR3 reads CASSFDREEVYSNQPQHF. The CDR3 nucleotides are TGTGCCAGCAGTTTCGACAGGGAGGAGGTTTATAGCAATCAGCCCCAGCATTTT. The rearrangement uses TRBV12-3 or TRBV12-4 and TRBJ1-5; 7 bases fit TRBD1. Trimming at V came to 3 bases and at J to 0 bases, leaving 11 bases not matched to a gene. The CDR3 runs to 18 residues.

This clonotype was counted ten times or more. This chain connects TRBV5-1 to TRBJ2-3; the match to TRBD1 covers 8 bases. CDR1 and CDR2 from the germline V gene are SGHRS and YFSETQ. V was pared by 6 bases and J by 4 bases, with 10 bases of the junction left unmatched. This CDR3 has 15 residues. The CDR3 DNA reads TGCGCCAGCAAAAATGGCGGGACAGGCCCAGATACGCAGTATTTT. This codes for CASKNGGTGPDTQYF.

This clonotype was recorded a few times. The genes are TRBV4-1 and TRBJ2-3, with TRBD1 as a possible D gene (5 bases). The CDR3 covers 18 residues. Trimming removed 4 bases at V and 0 bases at J, with 20 bases between. Germline CDR1 MGHRA, CDR2 YSYEKL. CDR3 sequence (DNA): TGCGCCAGCAGCCCAGTTGGGGCGGAGAGGAGAAGCACAGATACGCAGTATTTT. Encoded protein: CASSPVGAERRSTDTQYF.

This clonotype was picked up many times. The chain uses TRBV12-3 or TRBV12-4 and TRBJ2-7; 11 positions agree with TRBD1. This CDR3 contains 16 residues. Unmatched junction bases numbered 3, after V lost 2 bases and J lost 0 bases. The CDR3 DNA reads TGTGCCAGCAGTTTAAGGACAGGGGGCCTCTCCTACGAGCAGTACTTC. Encoded protein: CASSLRTGGLSYEQYF.

This clonotype was recorded a few times. This chain uses TRBV29-1 with TRBJ1-2; a weak D match, TRBD1 (6 bases). The CDR3 runs to 13 residues. Germline loops: CDR1 SQVTM, CDR2 ANQGSEA. The ends were cut back, 6 bases at V and 7 bases at J, with 18 bases in the middle. CDR3 nucleotide sequence: TGCAGCGTGGGAACAGGGCGCTATGTTGGCTACACCTTC. It is translated as CSVGTGRYVGYTF.

This chain uses TRBV20-1 with TRBJ1-1; D is unclear. V lost 2 bases and J lost 1, with 14 bases in between. The germline V gene has CDR1 DFQATT and CDR2 SNEGSKA (reference sequence). The length of the CDR3 is 15 residues. CDR3 sequence: CSARPPAPRNTEAFF. CDR3 nucleotide sequence: TGCAGTGCTAGACCCCCGGCCCCTAGGAACACTGAAGCTTTCTTT.

The chain has TRBV6-1 and TRBJ2-1, with a weak D call TRBD1 (5 bases). Trimming shortened V by 7 bases and J by 0 bases, and 16 bases separated the two germline ends. CDR1 is MNHNS and CDR2 is SASEGT in the germline V gene. The CDR3 loop spans 16 amino acids. The CDR3 DNA follows: TGTGCCAGCAAGGAAGGGGTAGACAGCTCCTACAATGAGCAGTTCTTC. Its protein product is CASKEGVDSSYNEQFF.

The chain combines TRBV9 with TRBJ2-5; 9 nucleotides agree with TRBD2. CDR3 size: 15 residues. The germline CDR1 and CDR2 sequences are SGDLS and YYNGEE. Germline trimming cut 5 bases from V and 5 bases from J; bases unmatched to any gene: 10. The CDR3 spells CASSREGTSRETQYF. For the CDR3, the DNA is TGTGCCAGCAGTCGTGAGGGGACTAGCCGTGAGACCCAGTACTTC.

There are many counts of this clonotype. V is TRBV12-3 or TRBV12-4 and J is TRBJ1-6; TRBD1 matches at 7 bases. The trim removed 5 bases at V and 6 bases at J, leaving 1 base unmatched. The CDR3 runs 13 residues. Written as DNA, the CDR3 is TGTGCCAGCAGTCAGGGGGTTAATTCACCCCTCCACTTT. Translating it yields CASSQGVNSPLHF.

This clonotype was counted between two and nine times. The rearrangement joins TRBV5-1 to TRBJ2-2, with unresolved D. V shed 4 bases and J shed 7 bases, with 11 bases lying between them. Germline CDR1 and CDR2: SGHRS and YFSETQ. The CDR3 is 13 amino acids. The CDR3 is CASSPTLVGELFF. CDR3 DNA sequence: TGCGCCAGCAGCCCGACCCTGGTCGGGGAGCTGTTTTTT.

This clonotype was counted between two and nine times. The CDR3 DNA is TGTGCTAGTGGCCGCTCCGGGGTCTCCTACGAGCAGTACTTC. Its translation is CASGRSGVSYEQYF. V usage is TRBV12-5 and J usage is TRBJ2-7; D possibly corresponds to TRBD2 (5 bases). CDR3 length: 14 amino acids. Trimming removed 6 bases from V and 0 bases from J, with 12 bases in between. Germline loops: CDR1 LGHNT, CDR2 FRNRAP.

This clonotype appeared a few times. The chain joins TRBV6-2 or TRBV6-3 to TRBJ1-5, with D possibly TRBD1 on 6 matching bases. There are 14 residues in the CDR3. V dropped 6 bases and J dropped 1 base, with 10 bases sitting between them. CDR1 and CDR2 from the germline V gene are MNHEY and SVGEGT. The CDR3 protein is CASRKDRSNQPQHF. The CDR3 DNA sequence: TGTGCCAGCAGGAAGGACAGAAGCAATCAGCCCCAGCATTTT.

In its sample, this clonotype was seen a few times. CDR3 DNA sequence: TGTGCCAGTACAGTCACCACAGATACGCAGTATTTT. Protein sequence: CASTVTTDTQYF. This sequence joins TRBV19 and TRBJ2-3, with no clear D. From germline, CDR1 is LNHDA and CDR2 SQIVND (reference sequence). Trimming removed 7 bases from V and 2 bases from J, with 7 bases in between. The CDR3 totals 12 residues.

This clonotype was observed many times. The chain employs TRBV6-4 and TRBJ2-1; maybe TRBD1 (7 bases). V dropped 7 bases and J dropped 3 bases, with 16 bases sitting between them. Germline values: CDR1 MRHNA, CDR2 SNTAGT. There are 15 residues in the CDR3. CDR3 loop: CASNNPGGNYNEQFF. The CDR3 DNA is TGTGCCAGCAACAACCCAGGGGGGAACTACAATGAGCAGTTCTTC.

J is TRBJ2-3 and V is TRBV6-1, with a tentative D call TRBD1 (7 bases). Trimming removed 7 bases from V and 4 bases from J, with 15 bases in between. The germline V gene has CDR1 MNHNS and CDR2 SASEGT. The CDR3 contains 14 residues. CDR3 sequence reads: CASTHGGGPDTQYF. The CDR3 DNA sequence: TGTGCCAGCACCCATGGAGGGGGCCCAGATACGCAGTATTTT.

This clonotype was detected only a few times. The gene calls are TRBV29-1 and TRBJ2-3, with D maybe TRBD1 (6 bases). In germline, CDR1 is SQVTM, CDR2 ANQGSEA. The V end lost 5 bases, the J end lost 2 bases, and 11 bases lay between the germline ends. This CDR3 has 13 amino acids. This chain's CDR3 is CSVPRGTTDTQYF. CDR3 sequence (DNA): TGCAGCGTTCCTAGGGGGACCACAGATACGCAGTATTTT.